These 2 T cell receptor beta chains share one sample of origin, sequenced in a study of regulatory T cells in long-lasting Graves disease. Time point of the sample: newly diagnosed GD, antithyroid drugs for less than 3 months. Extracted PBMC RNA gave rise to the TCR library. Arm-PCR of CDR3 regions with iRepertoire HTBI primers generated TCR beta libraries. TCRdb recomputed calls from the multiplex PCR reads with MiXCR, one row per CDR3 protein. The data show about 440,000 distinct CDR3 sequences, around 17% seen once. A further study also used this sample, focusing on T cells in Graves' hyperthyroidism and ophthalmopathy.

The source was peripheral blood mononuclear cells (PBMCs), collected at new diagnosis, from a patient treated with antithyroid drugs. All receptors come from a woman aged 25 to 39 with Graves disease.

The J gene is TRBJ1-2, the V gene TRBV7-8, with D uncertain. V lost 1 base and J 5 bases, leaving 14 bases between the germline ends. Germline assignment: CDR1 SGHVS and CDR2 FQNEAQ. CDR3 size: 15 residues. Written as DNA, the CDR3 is TGTGCCAGCAGCTTAGGGCGAGGCACCCAGTATGGCTACACCTTC. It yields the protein CASSLGRGTQYGYTF.

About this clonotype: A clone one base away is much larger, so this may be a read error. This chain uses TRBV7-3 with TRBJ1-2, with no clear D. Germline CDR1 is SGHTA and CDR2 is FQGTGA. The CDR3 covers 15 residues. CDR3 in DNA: TGTGCCAGCAGCTCTGGACCGCCAGCTAACTATGGCTCCACCTTC. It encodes CASSSGPPANYGSTF.